The 11 T cell receptor beta chains reported below all come from one sample, sequenced in a study of cytomegalovirus exposure and HLA in healthy donors. Researchers ran the PCR with 60 Vbeta and 13 Jbeta primers. Sequenced by immunoSEQ multiplex PCR; TCRdb stores in-frame clones only, minus some. The top ten clones hold approximately 2% of a sample with 300,000 or so clones, approximately 84% of them seen once. The sample comprised PBMCs. The receptors were gathered from a woman between 40 and 50 years old in good health and CMV-seropositive.

The chain recombines TRBV9 with TRBJ1-1, with unresolved D. Germline values: CDR1 SGDLS, CDR2 YYNGEE. This CDR3 has 13 residues. V lost 0 bases to trimming and J lost 9 bases, with 12 bases between them. DNA for the CDR3: TGTGCCAGCAGCGTAGACCCTACAGTTCAAGCTTTCTTT. Residues: CASSVDPTVQAFF. The full variable domain, with the rest looked up from reference TRBV9 and TRBJ1-1, is DSGVTQTPKHLITATGQRVTLRCSPRSGDLSVYWYQQSLDQGLQFLIQYYNGEERAKGNILERFSAQQFPDLHSELNLSSLELGDSALYFCASSVDPTVQAFFGQGTRLTVV.

The count of this clone is one. This chain connects TRBV18 to TRBJ1-2, with TRBD1 matching 8 bases. The germline gives CDR1 KGHSH, CDR2 LQKENI. The CDR3 consists of 15 residues. V lost 2 bases, J lost 8 bases, and 10 bases stayed unmatched. The CDR3 nucleotides are TGTGCCAGCTCACCAAAGGGCCAGGGGGCTGGCGGCTACACCTTC. Translation: CASSPKGQGAGGYTF.

The chain joins TRBV5-1 to TRBJ2-1, with 7 bases matching TRBD2. The germline gives CDR1 SGHRS, CDR2 YFSETQ. The CDR3 runs 15 residues. Germline trimming cut 4 bases from V and 3 bases from J; bases unmatched to any gene: 7. The CDR3 spells CASSTGLVDYNEQFF. CDR3 in DNA: TGCGCCAGCAGCACCGGACTAGTGGACTACAATGAGCAGTTCTTC.

This clone appeared once. The gene calls are TRBV29-1 and TRBJ1-3; a weak D match, TRBD1 (6 bases). V shed 6 bases and J shed 2 bases, with 14 bases lying between them. Germline values: CDR1 SQVTM, CDR2 ANQGSEA. This CDR3 spans 14 amino acids. This CDR3 is CSVETGTTGNTIYF. The DNA of the CDR3 is TGCAGCGTAGAAACCGGGACAACTGGAAACACCATATATTTT. Combining the CDR3 with reference TRBV29-1 and TRBJ1-3 gives the whole variable domain SAVISQKPSRDICQRGTSLTIQCQVDSQVTMMFWYRQQPGQSLTLIATANQGSEATYESGFVIDKFPISRPNLTFSTLTVSNMSPEDSSIYLCSVETGTTGNTIYFGEGSWLTVV.

The rearrangement links TRBV4-3 to TRBJ2-3, with D maybe TRBD1 (5 bases). Trimming stripped 0 bases from V and 3 bases from J, with 13 bases between. The germline gives CDR1 LGHNA, CDR2 YSLEER. The CDR3 spans 16 residues. The CDR3 region is CASSQDDRGTTDTQYF. The CDR3 DNA sequence: TGCGCCAGCAGCCAAGATGATAGGGGAACGACAGATACGCAGTATTTT.

This clone has only a few counts. The rearrangement links TRBV18 to TRBJ2-5, with D unresolved. Germline CDR1 is KGHSH and CDR2 is LQKENI. The V end lost 2 bases, the J end lost 2 bases, and 9 bases lay between the germline ends. This CDR3 has 14 amino acids. The DNA of the CDR3 is TGTGCCAGCTCACCAGCAGGTTCACAAGAGACCCAGTACTTC. The encoded protein is CASSPAGSQETQYF.

V usage is TRBV20-1 and J usage is TRBJ2-7; TRBD1 might be the D (6 bases). V gave up 3 bases and J gave up 9 bases, with 12 bases separating them. This CDR3 is built from 11 residues. Germline V gene data show CDR1 as DFQATT and CDR2 as SNEGSKA (reference sequence). The DNA for the CDR3 is TGCAGTGCTAGCGAGAGGGGGTGGCAGTACTTC. Protein product: CSASERGWQYF.

The chain joins TRBV19 to TRBJ2-1; possible D gene TRBD1, 5 bases. CDR3 length equals 12 residues. V lost 5 bases, J lost 7 bases, and 9 bases lay in between. Germline assignment: CDR1 LNHDA and CDR2 SQIVND (reference sequence). CDR3 sequence reads: CASSLQVNEQFF. CDR3 bases: TGTGCCAGTAGTCTACAGGTGAATGAGCAGTTCTTC.

The chain is built from TRBV9 and TRBJ2-1; 10 bases match TRBD2. V lost 0 bases, J lost 9 bases, and 6 bases stayed unmatched. The CDR3 spans 15 residues. Looked up from germline, CDR1 is SGDLS and CDR2 is YYNGEE. The CDR3 region is CASSVEAGGPFEQFF. The CDR3 coding sequence is TGTGCCAGCAGCGTAGAAGCGGGAGGGCCGTTTGAGCAGTTCTTC.

This clone was seen once. The rearrangement uses TRBV30 and TRBJ1-1, with D unclear. V lost 1 base and J lost 3, with 9 bases in between. This CDR3 spans 13 amino acids. The germline CDR1 and CDR2 sequences are GTSNPN and SVGIG (reference sequence). The DNA for the CDR3 is TGTGCCTGGAGTGCGGCCGCGGACACTGAAGCTTTCTTT. Its protein product is CAWSAAADTEAFF.

This clone was found once. The chain recombines TRBV5-5 with TRBJ1-1; D is ambiguous. Germline values: CDR1 SGHKS, CDR2 YYEKEE (reference sequence). The V and J ends lost 4 bases and 5 bases respectively, with 21 bases between them. The CDR3 sequence is 16 residues long. CDR3 protein: CASSRKFDWVQTEAFF. The CDR3 DNA sequence: TGTGCCAGCAGCCGGAAATTTGACTGGGTTCAAACTGAAGCTTTCTTT. Full variable domain (outside the CDR3, taken from reference TRBV5-5 and TRBJ1-1): DAGVTQSPTHLIKTRGQQVTLRCSPISGHKSVSWYQQVLGQGPQFIFQYYEKEERGRGNFPDRFSARQFPNYSSELNVNALLLGDSALYLCASSRKFDWVQTEAFFGQGTRLTVV.